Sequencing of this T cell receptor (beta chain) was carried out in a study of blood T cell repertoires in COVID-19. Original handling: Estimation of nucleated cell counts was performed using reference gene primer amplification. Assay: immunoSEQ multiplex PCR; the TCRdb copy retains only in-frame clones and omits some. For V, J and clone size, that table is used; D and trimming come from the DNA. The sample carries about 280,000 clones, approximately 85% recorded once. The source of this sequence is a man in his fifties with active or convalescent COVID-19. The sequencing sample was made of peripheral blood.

In DNA form, the CDR3 reads TGTGCCAGCAGCCGTCAGGGGGGTGACGGCTATGGCTACACCTTC. Translation gives CASSRQGGDGYGYTF. The V and J genes are TRBV6-5 and TRBJ1-2; 7 nucleotides line up with TRBD1. The CDR3 runs 15 residues. The germline CDR1 and CDR2 sequences are MNHEY and SVGAGI. Trimming at V came to 6 bases and at J to 4 bases, leaving 11 bases not matched to a gene.